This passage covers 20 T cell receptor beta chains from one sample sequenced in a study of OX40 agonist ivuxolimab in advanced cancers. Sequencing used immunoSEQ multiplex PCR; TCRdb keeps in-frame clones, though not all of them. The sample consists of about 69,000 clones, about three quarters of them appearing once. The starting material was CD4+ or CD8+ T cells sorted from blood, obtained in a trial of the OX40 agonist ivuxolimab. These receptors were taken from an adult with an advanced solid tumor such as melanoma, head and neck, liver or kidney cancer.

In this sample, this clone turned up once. CDR3 nucleotide sequence: TGTGCCAGCAGCGAGCGACAGACCTATGGCTACACCTTC. Translated: CASSERQTYGYTF. V is TRBV2 and J is TRBJ1-2; possibly TRBD1 for D (5 bases). The CDR3 has 13 residues. CDR1 SNHLY and CDR2 FYNNEI come from the germline V gene. V dropped 6 bases and J dropped 4 bases, with 12 bases sitting between them.

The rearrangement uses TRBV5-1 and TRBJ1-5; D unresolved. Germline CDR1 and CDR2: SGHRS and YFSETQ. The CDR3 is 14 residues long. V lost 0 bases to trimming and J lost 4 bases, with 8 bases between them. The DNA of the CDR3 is TGCGCCAGCAGCTTGGATGGGGTTAATCAGCCCCAGCATTTT. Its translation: CASSLDGVNQPQHF.

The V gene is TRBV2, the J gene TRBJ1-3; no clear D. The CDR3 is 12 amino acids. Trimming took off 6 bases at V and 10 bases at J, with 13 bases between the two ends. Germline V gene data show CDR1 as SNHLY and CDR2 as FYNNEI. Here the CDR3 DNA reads TGTGCCAGCAGGACCCCCGAAACTACCATATATTTT. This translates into CASRTPETTIYF.

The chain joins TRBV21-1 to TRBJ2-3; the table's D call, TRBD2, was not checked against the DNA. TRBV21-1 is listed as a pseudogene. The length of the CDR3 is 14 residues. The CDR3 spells CASSNTSDTDTQYF. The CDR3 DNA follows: TGTGCCAGCAGTAACACTAGCGACACAGATACGCAGTATTTT.

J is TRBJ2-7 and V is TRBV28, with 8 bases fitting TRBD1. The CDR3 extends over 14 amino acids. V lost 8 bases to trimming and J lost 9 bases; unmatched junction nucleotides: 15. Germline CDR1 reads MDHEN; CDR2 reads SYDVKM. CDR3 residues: CASLQSAGGSRQYF. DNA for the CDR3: TGTGCCAGCCTTCAGTCCGCAGGGGGCTCGCGGCAGTACTTC. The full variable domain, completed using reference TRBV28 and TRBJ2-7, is DVKVTQSSRYLVKRTGEKVFLECVQDMDHENMFWYRQDPGLGLRLIYFSYDVKMKEKGDIPEGYSVSREKKERFSLILESASTNQTSMYLCASLQSAGGSRQYFGPGTRLTVT.

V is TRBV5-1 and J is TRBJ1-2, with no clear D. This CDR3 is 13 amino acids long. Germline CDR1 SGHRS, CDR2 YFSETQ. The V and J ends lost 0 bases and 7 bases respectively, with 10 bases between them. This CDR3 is CASSLEAVGGYTF. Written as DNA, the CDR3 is TGCGCCAGCAGCTTGGAGGCAGTTGGTGGCTACACCTTC.

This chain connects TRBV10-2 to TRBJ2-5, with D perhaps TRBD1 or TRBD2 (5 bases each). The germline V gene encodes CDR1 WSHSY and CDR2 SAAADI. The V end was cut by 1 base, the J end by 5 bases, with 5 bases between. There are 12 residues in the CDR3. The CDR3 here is CASSEWGETQYF. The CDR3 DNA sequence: TGCGCCAGCAGTGAGTGGGGGGAGACCCAGTACTTC.

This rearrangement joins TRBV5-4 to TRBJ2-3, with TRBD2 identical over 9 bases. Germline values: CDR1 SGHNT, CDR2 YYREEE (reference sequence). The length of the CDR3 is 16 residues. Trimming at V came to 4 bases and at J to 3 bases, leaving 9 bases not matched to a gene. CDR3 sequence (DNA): TGTGCCAGCAGCCCCAAAGGGCGGGAGGGTACAGATACGCAGTATTTT. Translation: CASSPKGREGTDTQYF.

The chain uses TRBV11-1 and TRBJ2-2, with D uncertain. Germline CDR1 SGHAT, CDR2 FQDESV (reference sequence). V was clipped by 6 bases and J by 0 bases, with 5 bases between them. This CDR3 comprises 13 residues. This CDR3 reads CASRYTNTGELFF. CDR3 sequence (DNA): TGTGCCAGCAGATACACGAACACCGGGGAGCTGTTTTTT.

This CDR3 reads CATSRDGSGGETQYF. CDR3 bases: TGTGCCACCAGCAGAGATGGTTCAGGGGGAGAGACCCAGTACTTC. The chain joins TRBV15 to TRBJ2-5, with TRBD1 matching 7 bases. J gave up 4 bases and V 0 bases, and 5 bases lay outside the gene matches. There are 15 residues in the CDR3. Germline V lookup: CDR1 LNHNV, CDR2 YYDKDF (reference sequence).

The CDR3 sequence is CASSRGVQETQYF. The CDR3 DNA follows: TGTGCCAGCTCCAGAGGGGTCCAAGAGACCCAGTACTTC. The chain joins TRBV14 to TRBJ2-5; either TRBD1 or TRBD2 may supply D (5 bases each). Germline CDR1 is SGHDN and CDR2 is FVKESK. The V end was cut by 8 bases, the J end by 1 base, with 11 bases between. The CDR3 covers 13 residues.

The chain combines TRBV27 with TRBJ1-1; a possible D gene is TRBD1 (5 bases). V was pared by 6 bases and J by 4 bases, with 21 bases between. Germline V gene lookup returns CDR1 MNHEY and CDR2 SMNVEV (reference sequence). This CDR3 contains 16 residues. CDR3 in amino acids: CASSPFFGGGSTEAFF. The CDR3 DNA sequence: TGTGCCAGCAGCCCCTTTTTTGGGGGTGGGTCCACTGAAGCTTTCTTT.

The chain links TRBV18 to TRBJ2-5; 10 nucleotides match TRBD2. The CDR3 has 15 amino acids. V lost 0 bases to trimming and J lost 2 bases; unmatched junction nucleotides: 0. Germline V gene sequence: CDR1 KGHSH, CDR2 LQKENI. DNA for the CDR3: TGTGCCAGCTCACCACCGACTAGCGGGCAAGAGACCCAGTACTTC. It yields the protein CASSPPTSGQETQYF.

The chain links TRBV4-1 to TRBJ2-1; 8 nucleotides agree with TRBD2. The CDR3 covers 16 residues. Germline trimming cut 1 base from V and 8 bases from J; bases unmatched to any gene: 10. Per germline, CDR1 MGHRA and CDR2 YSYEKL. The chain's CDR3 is CASSQVIGTSKDEQFF. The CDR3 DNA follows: TGCGCCAGCAGCCAAGTCATCGGGACTAGTAAAGATGAGCAGTTCTTC.

The CDR3 DNA sequence: TGTGCCATCAGTGTTACTAGCGGCGAGCAGTACTTC. This sequence encodes CAISVTSGEQYF. The chain combines TRBV10-3 with TRBJ2-7; 8 nucleotides align to TRBD2. The CDR3 contains 12 residues. CDR1 and CDR2 (germline): ENHRY, SYGVKD. V lost 4 bases, J lost 6 bases, and 2 bases stayed unmatched.

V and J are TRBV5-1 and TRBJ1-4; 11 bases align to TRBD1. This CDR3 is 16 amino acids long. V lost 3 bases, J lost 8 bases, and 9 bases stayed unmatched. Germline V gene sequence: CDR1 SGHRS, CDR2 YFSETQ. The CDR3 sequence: CASSSGQGAPGEKLFF. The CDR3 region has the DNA TGCGCCAGCAGCTCCGGACAGGGGGCGCCTGGAGAAAAACTGTTTTTT.

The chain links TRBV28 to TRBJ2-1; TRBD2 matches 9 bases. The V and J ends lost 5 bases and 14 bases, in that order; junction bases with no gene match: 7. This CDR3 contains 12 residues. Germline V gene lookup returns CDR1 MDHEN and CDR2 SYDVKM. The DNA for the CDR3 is TGTGCCAGCAGTCAATCTGGCGGGAGGGAGTTCTTC. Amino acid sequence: CASSQSGGREFF.

The DNA for the CDR3 is TGTGCCAGCAGTCCGTACCGACTAGCGCGTAGGGACCCCACAGATACGCAGTATTTT. Translated: CASSPYRLARRDPTDTQYF. The rearrangement uses TRBV27 and TRBJ2-3, with 8 bases matching TRBD2. This CDR3 has 19 amino acids. Germline CDR1 reads MNHEY; CDR2 reads SMNVEV (reference sequence). With V trimmed by 5 bases and J by 2 bases, 18 bases remained unmatched.

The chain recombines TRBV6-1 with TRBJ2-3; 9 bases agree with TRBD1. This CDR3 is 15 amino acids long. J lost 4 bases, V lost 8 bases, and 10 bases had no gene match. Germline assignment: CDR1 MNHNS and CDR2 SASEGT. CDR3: CASWTGQGRSDTQYF. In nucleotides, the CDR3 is TGTGCCAGCTGGACGGGACAGGGACGCTCAGATACGCAGTATTTT.

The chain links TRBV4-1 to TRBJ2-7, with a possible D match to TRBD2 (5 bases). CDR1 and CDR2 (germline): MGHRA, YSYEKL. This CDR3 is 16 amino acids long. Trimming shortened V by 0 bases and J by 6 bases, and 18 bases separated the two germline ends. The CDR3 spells CASSQEVGARGCEQYF. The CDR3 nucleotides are TGCGCCAGCAGCCAAGAGGTTGGAGCTAGAGGGTGCGAGCAGTACTTC.